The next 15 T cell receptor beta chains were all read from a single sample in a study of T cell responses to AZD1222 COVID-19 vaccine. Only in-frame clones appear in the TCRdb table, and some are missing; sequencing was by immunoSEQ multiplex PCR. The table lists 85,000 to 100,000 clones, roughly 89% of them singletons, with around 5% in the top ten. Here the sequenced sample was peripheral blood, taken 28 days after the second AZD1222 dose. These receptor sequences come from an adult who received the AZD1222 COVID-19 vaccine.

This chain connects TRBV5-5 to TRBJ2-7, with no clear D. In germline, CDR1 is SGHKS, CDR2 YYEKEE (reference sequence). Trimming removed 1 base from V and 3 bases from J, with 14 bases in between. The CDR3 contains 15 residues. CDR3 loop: CASSLSVQENYEQYF. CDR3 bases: TGTGCCAGCAGCTTGTCAGTGCAGGAGAACTACGAGCAGTACTTC. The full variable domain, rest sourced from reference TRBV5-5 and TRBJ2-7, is DAGVTQSPTHLIKTRGQQVTLRCSPISGHKSVSWYQQVLGQGPQFIFQYYEKEERGRGNFPDRFSARQFPNYSSELNVNALLLGDSALYLCASSLSVQENYEQYFGPGTRLTVT.

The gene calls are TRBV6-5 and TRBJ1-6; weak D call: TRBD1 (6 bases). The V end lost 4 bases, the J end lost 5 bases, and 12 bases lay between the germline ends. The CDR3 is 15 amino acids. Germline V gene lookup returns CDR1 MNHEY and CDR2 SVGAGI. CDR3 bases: TGTGCCAGCAGTTCTGGACAGACGAATAATTCACCCCTCCACTTT. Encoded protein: CASSSGQTNNSPLHF.

CDR3 loop: CASSQTGPRLRNNSPLHF. The CDR3 bases are TGTGCCAGCAGCCAAACGGGACCCCGACTCCGAAACAATTCACCCCTCCACTTT. This rearrangement joins TRBV16 to TRBJ1-6, with D possibly matching TRBD1 (5 bases). CDR1 is KGHSY and CDR2 is FQNENV in the germline V gene. With 2 bases removed from V and 7 bases from J, the gap between germline ends came to 21 bases. This CDR3 is built from 18 residues.

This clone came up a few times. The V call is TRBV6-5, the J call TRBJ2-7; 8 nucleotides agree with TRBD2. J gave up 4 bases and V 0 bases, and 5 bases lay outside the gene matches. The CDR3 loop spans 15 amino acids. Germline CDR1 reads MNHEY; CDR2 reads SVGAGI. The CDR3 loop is CASSYSGGGKYEQYF. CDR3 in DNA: TGTGCCAGCAGTTACTCAGGCGGGGGGAAATACGAGCAGTACTTC.

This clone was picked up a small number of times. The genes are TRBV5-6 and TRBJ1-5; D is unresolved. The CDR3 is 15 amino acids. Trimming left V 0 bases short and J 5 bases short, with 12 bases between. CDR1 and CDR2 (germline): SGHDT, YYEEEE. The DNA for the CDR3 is TGTGCCAGCAGCTTGGGGGGTGGGAACGATCAGCCCCAGCATTTT. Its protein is CASSLGGGNDQPQHF.

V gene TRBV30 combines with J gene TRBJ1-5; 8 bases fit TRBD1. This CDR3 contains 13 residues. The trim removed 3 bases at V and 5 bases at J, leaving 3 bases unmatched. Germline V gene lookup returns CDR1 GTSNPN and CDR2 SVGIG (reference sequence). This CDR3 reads CAWSQGADQPQHF. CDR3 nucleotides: TGTGCCTGGAGCCAGGGGGCGGATCAGCCCCAGCATTTT.

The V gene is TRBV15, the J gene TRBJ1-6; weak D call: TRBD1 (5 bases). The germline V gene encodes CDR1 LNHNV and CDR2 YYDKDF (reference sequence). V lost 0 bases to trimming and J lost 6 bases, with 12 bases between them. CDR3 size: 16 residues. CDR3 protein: CATSRDRWGTNSPLHF. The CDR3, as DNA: TGTGCCACCAGCAGAGATCGTTGGGGGACTAATTCACCCCTCCACTTT.

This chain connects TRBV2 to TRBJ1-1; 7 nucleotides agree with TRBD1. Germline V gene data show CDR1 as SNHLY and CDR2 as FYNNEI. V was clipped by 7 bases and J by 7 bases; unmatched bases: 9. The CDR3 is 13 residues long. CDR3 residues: CASTEGTENEAFF. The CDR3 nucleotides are TGTGCCAGCACCGAGGGGACAGAGAATGAAGCTTTCTTT.

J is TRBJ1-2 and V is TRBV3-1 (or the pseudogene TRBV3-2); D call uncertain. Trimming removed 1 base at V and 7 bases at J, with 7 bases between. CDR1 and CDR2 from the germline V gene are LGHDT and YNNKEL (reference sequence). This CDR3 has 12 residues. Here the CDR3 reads CASSQGGIGYTF. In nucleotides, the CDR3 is TGTGCCAGCAGCCAAGGTGGCATTGGCTACACCTTC.

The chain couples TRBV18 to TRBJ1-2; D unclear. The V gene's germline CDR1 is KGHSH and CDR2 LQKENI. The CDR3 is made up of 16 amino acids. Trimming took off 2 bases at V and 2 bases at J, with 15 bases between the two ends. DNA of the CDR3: TGTGCCAGCTCACCATCCTCGGGTTTACTGAACTATGGCTACACCTTC. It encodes CASSPSSGLLNYGYTF.

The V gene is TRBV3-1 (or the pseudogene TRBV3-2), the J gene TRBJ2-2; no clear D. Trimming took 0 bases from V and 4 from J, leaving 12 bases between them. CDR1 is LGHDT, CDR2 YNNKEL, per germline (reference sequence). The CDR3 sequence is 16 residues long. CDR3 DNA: TGTGCCAGCAGCCAAGATCTTATAGGGCGCACCGGGGAGCTGTTTTTT. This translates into CASSQDLIGRTGELFF.

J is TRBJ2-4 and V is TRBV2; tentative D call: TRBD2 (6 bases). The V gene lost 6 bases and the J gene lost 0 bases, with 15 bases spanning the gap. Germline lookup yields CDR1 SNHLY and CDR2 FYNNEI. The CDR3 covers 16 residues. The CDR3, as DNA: TGTGCCAGCAGCGGGCACGGGGGATTAGCCAAAAACATTCAGTACTTC. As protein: CASSGHGGLAKNIQYF.

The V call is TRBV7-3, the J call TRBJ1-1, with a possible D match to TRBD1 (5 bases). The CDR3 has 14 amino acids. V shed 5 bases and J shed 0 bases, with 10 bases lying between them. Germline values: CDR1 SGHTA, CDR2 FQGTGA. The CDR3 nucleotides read TGTGCCAGCAGCCCGGGACCGATGAACACTGAAGCTTTCTTT. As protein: CASSPGPMNTEAFF.

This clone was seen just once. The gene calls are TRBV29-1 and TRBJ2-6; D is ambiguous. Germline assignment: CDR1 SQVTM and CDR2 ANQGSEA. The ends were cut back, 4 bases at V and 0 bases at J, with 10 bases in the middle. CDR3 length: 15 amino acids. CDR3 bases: TGCAGCGTTGGCACACCGAACTCTGGGGCCAACGTCCTGACTTTC. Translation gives CSVGTPNSGANVLTF.

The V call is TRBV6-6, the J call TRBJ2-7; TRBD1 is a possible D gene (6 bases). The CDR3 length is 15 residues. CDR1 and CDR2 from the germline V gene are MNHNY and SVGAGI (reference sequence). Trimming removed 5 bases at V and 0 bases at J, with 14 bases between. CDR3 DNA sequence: TGTGCCAGCAGTAACGTGGGCAGGGGCTCCTACGAGCAGTACTTC. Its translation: CASSNVGRGSYEQYF.